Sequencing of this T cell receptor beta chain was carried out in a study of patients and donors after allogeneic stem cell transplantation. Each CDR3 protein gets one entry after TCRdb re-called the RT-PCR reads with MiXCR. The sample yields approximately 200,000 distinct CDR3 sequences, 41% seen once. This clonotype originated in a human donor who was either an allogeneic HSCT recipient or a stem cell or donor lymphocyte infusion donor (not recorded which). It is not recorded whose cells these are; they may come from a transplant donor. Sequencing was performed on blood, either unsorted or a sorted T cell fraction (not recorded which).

The CDR3 spells CASSLSREAFF. The CDR3 DNA reads as TGTGCCAGCAGTTTATCGAGAGAAGCTTTCTTT. V usage is TRBV27 and J usage is TRBJ1-1; unclear D gene. The germline CDR1 and CDR2 sequences are MNHEY and SMNVEV (reference sequence). Trimming stripped 0 bases from V and 8 bases from J, with 4 bases between. This CDR3 region has 11 residues.